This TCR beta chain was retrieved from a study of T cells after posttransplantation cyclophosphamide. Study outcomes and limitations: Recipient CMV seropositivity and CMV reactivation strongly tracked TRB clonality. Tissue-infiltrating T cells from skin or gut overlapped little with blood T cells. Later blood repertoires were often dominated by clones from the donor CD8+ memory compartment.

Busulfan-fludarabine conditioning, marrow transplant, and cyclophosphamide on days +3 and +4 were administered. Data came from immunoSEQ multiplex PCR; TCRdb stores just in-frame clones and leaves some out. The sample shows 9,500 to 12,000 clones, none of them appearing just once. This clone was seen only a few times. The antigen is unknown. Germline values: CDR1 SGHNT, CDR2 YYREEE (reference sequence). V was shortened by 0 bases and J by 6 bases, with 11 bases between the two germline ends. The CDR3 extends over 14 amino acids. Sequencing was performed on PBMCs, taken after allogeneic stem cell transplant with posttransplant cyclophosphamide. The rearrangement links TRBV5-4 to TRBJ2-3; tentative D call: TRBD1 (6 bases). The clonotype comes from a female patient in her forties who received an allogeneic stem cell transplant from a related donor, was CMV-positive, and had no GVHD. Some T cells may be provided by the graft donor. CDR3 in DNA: TGTGCCAGCAGCTTGGGGTCAGGGGAGGATACGCAGTATTTT. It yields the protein CASSLGSGEDTQYF. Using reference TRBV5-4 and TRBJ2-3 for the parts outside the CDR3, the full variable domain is ETGVTQSPTHLIKTRGQQVTLRCSSQSGHNTVSWYQQALGQGPQFIFQYYREEENGRGNFPPRFSGLQFPNYSSELNVNALELDDSALYLCASSLGSGEDTQYFGPGTRLTVL.